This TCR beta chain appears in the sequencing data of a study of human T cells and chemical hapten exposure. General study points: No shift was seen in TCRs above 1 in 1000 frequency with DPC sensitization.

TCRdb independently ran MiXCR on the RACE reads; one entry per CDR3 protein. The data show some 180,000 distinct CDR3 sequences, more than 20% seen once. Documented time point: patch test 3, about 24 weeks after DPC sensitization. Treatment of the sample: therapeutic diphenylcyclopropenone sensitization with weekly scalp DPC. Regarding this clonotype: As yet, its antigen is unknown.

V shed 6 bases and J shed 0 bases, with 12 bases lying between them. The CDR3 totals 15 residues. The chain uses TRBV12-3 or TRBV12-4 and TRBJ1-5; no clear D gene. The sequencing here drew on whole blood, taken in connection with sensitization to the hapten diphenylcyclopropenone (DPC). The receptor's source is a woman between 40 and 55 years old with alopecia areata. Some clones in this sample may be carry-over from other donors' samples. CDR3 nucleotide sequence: TGTGCCAGCAGCCTCGGCAGTTATAGCAATCAGCCCCAGCATTTT. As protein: CASSLGSYSNQPQHF.